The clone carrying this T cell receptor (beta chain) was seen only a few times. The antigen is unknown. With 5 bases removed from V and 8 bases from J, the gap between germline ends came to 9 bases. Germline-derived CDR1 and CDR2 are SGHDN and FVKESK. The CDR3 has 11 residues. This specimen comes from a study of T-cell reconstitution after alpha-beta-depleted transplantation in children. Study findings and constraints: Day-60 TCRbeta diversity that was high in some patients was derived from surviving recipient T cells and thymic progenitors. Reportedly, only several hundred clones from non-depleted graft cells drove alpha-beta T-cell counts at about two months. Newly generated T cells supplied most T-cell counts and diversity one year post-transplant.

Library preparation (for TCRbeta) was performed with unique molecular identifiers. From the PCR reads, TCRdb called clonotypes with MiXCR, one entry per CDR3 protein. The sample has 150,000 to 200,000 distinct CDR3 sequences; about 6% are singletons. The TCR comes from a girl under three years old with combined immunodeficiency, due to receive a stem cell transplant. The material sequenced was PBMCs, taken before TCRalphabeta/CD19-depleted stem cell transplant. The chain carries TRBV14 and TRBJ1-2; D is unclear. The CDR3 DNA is TGTGCCAGCAGCTTCCGACGCGGCTACACCTTC. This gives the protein CASSFRRGYTF. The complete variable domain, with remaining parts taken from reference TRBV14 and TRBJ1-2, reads EAGVTQFPSHSVIEKGQTVTLRCDPISGHDNLYWYRRVMGKEIKFLLHFVKESKQDESGMPNNRFLAERTGGTYSTLKVQPAELEDSGVYFCASSFRRGYTFGSGTRLTVV.